These 4 T cell receptor beta chains were sequenced from one sample in a study of blood T cell repertoires in COVID-19. The method was immunoSEQ multiplex PCR; TCRdb's version includes in-frame clones alone and lacks a portion of them. The repertoire holds tens of thousands of clones, with around 82% as singletons. Sequencing was performed on peripheral blood. The source of these receptors is a man aged 35 to 55 with acute or convalescent COVID-19.

This clone was seen more than once but under ten times. V gene TRBV29-1 combines with J gene TRBJ1-2, with TRBD1 identical over 8 bases. Trimming removed 6 bases from V and 7 bases from J; junction bases left unmatched: 7. Germline CDR1 reads SQVTM; CDR2 reads ANQGSEA. CDR3 length: 12 amino acids. The chain's CDR3 is CSVADRVSGYTF. CDR3 DNA: TGCAGCGTCGCGGACAGGGTGTCTGGCTACACCTTC.

This clone turned up a few times. This chain links TRBV5-1 with TRBJ2-3; D is unresolved. V was clipped by 0 bases and J by 6 bases, with 14 bases between them. The CDR3 loop spans 15 amino acids. Germline assignment: CDR1 SGHRS and CDR2 YFSETQ. Here the CDR3 reads CASSLAGSRRDTQYF. The CDR3 coding sequence is TGCGCCAGCAGCTTGGCCGGGTCTAGACGGGATACGCAGTATTTT.

The J gene is TRBJ1-1, the V gene TRBV6-5; possibly TRBD1 for D (5 bases). Germline values: CDR1 MNHEY, CDR2 SVGAGI. There are 14 residues in the CDR3. V lost 5 bases, J lost 4 bases, and 14 bases lay in between. CDR3 in amino acids: CASSPGQGLTEAFF. In DNA form, the CDR3 reads TGTGCCAGCAGTCCCGGACAAGGTCTCACTGAAGCTTTCTTT.

The DNA for the CDR3 is TGCAGCGTTTTGACAGGGGTAGCCTATGGCTACACCTTC. Its protein product is CSVLTGVAYGYTF. This rearrangement joins TRBV29-1 to TRBJ1-2; 8 bases are a match to TRBD1. This CDR3 comprises 13 residues. Germline CDR1 SQVTM, CDR2 ANQGSEA. The J segment lost 4 bases and the V segment lost 5 bases, leaving 6 bases of the junction unmatched.